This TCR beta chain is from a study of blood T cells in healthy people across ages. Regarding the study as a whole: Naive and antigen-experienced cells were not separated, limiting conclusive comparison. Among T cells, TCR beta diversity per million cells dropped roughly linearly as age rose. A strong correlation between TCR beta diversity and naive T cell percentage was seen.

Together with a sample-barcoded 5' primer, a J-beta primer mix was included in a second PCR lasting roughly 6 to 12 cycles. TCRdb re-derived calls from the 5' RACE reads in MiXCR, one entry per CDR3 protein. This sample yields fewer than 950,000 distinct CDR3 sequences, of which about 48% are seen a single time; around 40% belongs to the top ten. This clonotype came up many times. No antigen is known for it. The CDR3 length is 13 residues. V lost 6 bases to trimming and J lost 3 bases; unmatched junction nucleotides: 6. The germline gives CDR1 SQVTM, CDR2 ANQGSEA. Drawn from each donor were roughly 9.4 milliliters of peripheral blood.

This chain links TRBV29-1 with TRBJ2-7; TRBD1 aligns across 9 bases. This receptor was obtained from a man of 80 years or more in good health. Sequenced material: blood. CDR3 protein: CSVATGGVYEQYF. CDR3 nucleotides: TGCAGCGTAGCGACAGGGGGGGTCTACGAGCAGTACTTC.